These 9 T cell receptor beta chains share one sample of origin, sequenced in a study of CD8+CD57+ T cells in acquired aplastic anemia. Genomic DNA templated the TCR beta VDJ and CDR3 profiling. TCRdb passed the reads through MiXCR, listing each CDR3 protein once. The repertoire consists of a few hundred thousand distinct CDR3 sequences, with 60% to 80% occurring once and the leading ten covering 3.5% to 4.5%. The sample consisted of sorted CD4+, CD8+, or CD8+CD57+ T cells (not recorded which) from PBMCs. The receptors here all came from a human donor in good health, serving as a control.

This clonotype was found many times. J is TRBJ2-3 and V is TRBV10-3; 11 bases line up with TRBD2. Trimming took 0 bases from V and 1 from J; bases not matched to a gene: 3. This CDR3 has 17 amino acids. CDR1 and CDR2 from the germline V gene are ENHRY and SYGVKD. In nucleotides, the CDR3 is TGTGCCATCAGTGAGTCTAGGGGACTAGCGGGCACAGATACGCAGTATTTT. Its translation is CAISESRGLAGTDTQYF.

This clonotype was counted between two and nine times. This chain joins TRBV5-5 and TRBJ2-3; perhaps TRBD1 as D (6 bases). Germline V gene lookup returns CDR1 SGHKS and CDR2 YYEKEE (reference sequence). Trimming removed 0 bases at V and 4 bases at J, with 6 bases between. CDR3 length: 13 amino acids. The CDR3 DNA sequence: TGTGCCAGCAGCTTGGGGACAGCAGATACGCAGTATTTT. Protein product: CASSLGTADTQYF.

This sequence joins TRBV2 and TRBJ2-7; D is possibly TRBD2 (6 bases). The CDR3 runs to 12 residues. Per the germline V gene, CDR1 is SNHLY and CDR2 is FYNNEI. The V gene lost 5 bases and the J gene lost 6 bases, with 11 bases spanning the gap. In DNA form, the CDR3 reads TGTGCCAGCAGTTTGGGGAGGCCCGAGCAGTACTTC. It is translated as CASSLGRPEQYF.

The chain is built from TRBV11-2 and TRBJ2-7; 7 bases match TRBD1. The CDR3 consists of 15 residues. Germline CDR1 reads SGHAT; CDR2 reads FQNNGV. After removal of 0 bases from V and 2 bases from J, the junction contained 4 bases not matched to a gene. DNA for the CDR3: TGTGCCAGCAGCTTAGACGGGACAGCCCCCTACGAGCAGTACTTC. Its protein product is CASSLDGTAPYEQYF.

On this clonotype itself: The DNA is omitted, as the CDR3 cannot be located on it reliably, and the CDR3 follows TCRdb's listing. V and J are TRBV7-9 and TRBJ1-1. The germline V gene has CDR1 SEHNR and CDR2 FQNEAQ (reference sequence). The CDR3 is 16 amino acids long, termini counted. The CDR3 here is CASSPKVNTEAFFAFF.

In regard to this clonotype: Since the CDR3 does not end with the conserved phenylalanine or tryptophan, this likely comes from a read error. This chain uses TRBV15 with TRBJ1-5; 8 positions match TRBD1. This CDR3 is built from 15 residues. The germline V gene encodes CDR1 LNHNV and CDR2 YYDKDF (reference sequence). Trimming at V came to 0 bases and at J to 6 bases, leaving 4 bases not matched to a gene. The CDR3 nucleotides read TGTGCCACCAGCAGAGAAGGTACAGGGGGTCAGCCCCAGCATGTT. This encodes CATSREGTGGQPQHV.

The V gene is TRBV20-1, the J gene TRBJ2-7, with unresolved D. The V gene lost 5 bases and the J gene lost 10 bases, with 18 bases spanning the gap. The V gene's germline CDR1 is DFQATT and CDR2 SNEGSKA (reference sequence). The CDR3 runs to 12 residues. CDR3 sequence reads: CSASRNSEKQYF. The CDR3 region has the DNA TGCAGTGCTTCGAGGAACAGTGAAAAACAGTACTTC.

Note on this clonotype: The CDR3 does not close with the conserved phenylalanine or tryptophan, likely indicating a read error. The DNA is omitted, as the CDR3 cannot be located on it reliably, and the CDR3 follows TCRdb's listing. The chain carries TRBV7-3 and TRBJ1-5; TRBD1 is the table's D call and was not checked against the DNA. Germline CDR1 is SGHTA and CDR2 is FQGTGA. The CDR3 has 13 amino acids, counting both end residues. The CDR3 loop is CASNRDEGQPRHV.

This clonotype was recorded a few times. This chain joins TRBV7-6 and TRBJ1-1; TRBD1 is a possible D gene (5 bases). The V end was cut by 4 bases, the J end by 0 bases, with 6 bases between. Germline values: CDR1 SGHVS, CDR2 FNYEAQ. This CDR3 region has 13 residues. CDR3 region: CASSSGLNTEAFF. The DNA for the CDR3 is TGTGCCAGCAGCTCGGGACTGAACACTGAAGCTTTCTTT.